The entry below gives a single T cell receptor beta chain sequence along with its context. The data belong to a study of identical twins. TCRdb analysed the 5' RACE reads with MiXCR anew, one entry per CDR3 protein. Of around 530,000 distinct CDR3 sequences detected, nearly 15% appear once; the ten largest clones hold about 0.47%. These data were also reused for a study on yellow fever vaccine responses in identical twins.

This clonotype was sampled from a woman aged 18-30 years in good health. Material: CD4+ T cells sorted from blood.

In DNA, the CDR3 is TGCGCCAGCAGCCAAGAGATACAGGGGGGAGATACGCAGTATTTT. The encoded protein is CASSQEIQGGDTQYF. This rearrangement joins TRBV4-1 to TRBJ2-3; TRBD1 matches at 8 bases. CDR1 is MGHRA, CDR2 YSYEKL, per germline. Losses at the gene ends were 0 bases for V and 5 bases for J; bases not matched to a gene: 4. CDR3 size: 15 residues.